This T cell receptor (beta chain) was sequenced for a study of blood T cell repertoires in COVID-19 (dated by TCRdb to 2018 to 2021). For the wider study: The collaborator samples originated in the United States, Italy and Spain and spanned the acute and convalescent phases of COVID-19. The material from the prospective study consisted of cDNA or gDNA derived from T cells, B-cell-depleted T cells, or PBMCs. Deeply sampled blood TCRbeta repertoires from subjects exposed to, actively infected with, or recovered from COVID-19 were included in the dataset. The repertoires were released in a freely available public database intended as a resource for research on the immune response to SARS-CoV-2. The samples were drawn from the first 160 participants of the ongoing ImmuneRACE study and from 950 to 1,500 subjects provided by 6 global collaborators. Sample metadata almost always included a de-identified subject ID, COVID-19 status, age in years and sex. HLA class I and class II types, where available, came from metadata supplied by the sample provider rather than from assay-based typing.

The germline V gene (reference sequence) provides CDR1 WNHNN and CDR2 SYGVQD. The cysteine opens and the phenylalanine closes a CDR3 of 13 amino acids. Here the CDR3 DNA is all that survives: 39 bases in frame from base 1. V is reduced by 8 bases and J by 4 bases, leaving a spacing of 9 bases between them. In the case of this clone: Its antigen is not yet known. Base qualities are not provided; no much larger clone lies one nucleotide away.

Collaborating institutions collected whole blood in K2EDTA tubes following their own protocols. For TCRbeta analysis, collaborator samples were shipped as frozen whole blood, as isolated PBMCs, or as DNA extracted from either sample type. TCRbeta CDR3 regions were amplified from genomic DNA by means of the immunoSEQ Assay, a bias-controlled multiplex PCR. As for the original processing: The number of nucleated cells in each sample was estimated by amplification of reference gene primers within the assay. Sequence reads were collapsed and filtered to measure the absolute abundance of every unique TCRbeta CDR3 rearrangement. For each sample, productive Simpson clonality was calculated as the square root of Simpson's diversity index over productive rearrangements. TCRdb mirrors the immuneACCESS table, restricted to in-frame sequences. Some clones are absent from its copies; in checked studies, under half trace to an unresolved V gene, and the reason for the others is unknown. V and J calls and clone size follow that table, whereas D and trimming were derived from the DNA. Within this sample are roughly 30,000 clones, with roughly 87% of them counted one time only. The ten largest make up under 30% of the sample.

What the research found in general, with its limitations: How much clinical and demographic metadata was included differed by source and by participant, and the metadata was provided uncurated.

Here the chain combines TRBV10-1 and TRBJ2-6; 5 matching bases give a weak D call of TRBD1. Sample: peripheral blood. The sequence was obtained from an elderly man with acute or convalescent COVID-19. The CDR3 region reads CASGAGGANVLTF. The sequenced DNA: TGCGCCAGCGGGGCCGGGGGGGCCAACGTCCTGACTTTC.